This T cell receptor (beta chain) was identified in a study of blood T cell repertoires in COVID-19. Trimming left V 3 bases short and J 7 bases short, with 21 bases between. Germline-derived CDR1 and CDR2 are SGHVS and FQNEAQ. CDR3 size: 16 residues. Original methodology: The assay estimated nucleated cells by amplifying reference gene primers. TCRdb's table, derived via immunoSEQ multiplex PCR, lists solely in-frame clones and lacks some. The V and J calls and the clone size are those of that table, but D and trimming were determined from the DNA. Of approximately 110,000 clones listed, approximately 82% are singletons. In this sample, this clone turned up once.

The TCR comes from an elderly woman with active or convalescent COVID-19. The chain carries TRBV7-8 and TRBJ1-2, with a weak D call TRBD1 (6 bases). Sequenced: peripheral blood. CDR3 sequence reads: CASSFLDRGGAGGYTF. In DNA, the CDR3 is TGTGCCAGCAGCTTCCTAGACCGTGGGGGGGCTGGTGGCTACACCTTC.